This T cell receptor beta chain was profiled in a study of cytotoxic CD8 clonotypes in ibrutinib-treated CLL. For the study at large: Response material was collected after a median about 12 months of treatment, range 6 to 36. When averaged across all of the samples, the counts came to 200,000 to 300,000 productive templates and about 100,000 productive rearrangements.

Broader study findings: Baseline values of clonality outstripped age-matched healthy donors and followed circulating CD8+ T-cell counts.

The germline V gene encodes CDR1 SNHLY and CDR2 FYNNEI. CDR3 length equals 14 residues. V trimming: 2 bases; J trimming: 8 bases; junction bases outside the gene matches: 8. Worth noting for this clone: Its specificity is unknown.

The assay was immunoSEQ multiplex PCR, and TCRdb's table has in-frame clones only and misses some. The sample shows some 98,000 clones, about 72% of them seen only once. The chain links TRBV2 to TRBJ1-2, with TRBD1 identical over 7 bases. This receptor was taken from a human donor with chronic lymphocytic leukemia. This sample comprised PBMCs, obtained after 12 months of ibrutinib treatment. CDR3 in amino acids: CASSERTGNRGYTF. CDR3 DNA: TGTGCCAGCAGTGAACGGACAGGCAATAGGGGCTACACCTTC.